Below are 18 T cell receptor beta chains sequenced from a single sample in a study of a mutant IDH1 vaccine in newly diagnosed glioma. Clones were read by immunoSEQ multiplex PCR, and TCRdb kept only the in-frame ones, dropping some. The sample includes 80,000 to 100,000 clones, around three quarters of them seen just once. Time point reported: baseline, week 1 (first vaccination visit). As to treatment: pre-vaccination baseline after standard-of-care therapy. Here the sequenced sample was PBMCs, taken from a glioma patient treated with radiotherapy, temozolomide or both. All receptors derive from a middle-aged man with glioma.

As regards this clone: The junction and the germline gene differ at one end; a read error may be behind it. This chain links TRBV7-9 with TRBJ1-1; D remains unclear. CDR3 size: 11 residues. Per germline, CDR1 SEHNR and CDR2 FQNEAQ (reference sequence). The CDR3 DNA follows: TGTGCCAGCAGCCTAGCCCCTGAAGCTTTCTTT. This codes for CASSLAPEAFF.

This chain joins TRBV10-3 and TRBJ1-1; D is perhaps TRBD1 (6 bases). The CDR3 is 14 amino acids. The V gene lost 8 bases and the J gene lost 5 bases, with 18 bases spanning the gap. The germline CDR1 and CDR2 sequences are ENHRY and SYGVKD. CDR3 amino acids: CAISTGQGKTEAFF. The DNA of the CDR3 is TGTGCCATCTCTACAGGGCAGGGGAAGACTGAAGCTTTCTTT.

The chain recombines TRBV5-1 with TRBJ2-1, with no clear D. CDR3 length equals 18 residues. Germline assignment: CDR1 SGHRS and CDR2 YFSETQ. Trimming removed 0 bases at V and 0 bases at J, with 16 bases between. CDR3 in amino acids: CASSLGPAGSGSYNEQFF. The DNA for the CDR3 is TGCGCCAGCAGCTTGGGCCCCGCAGGATCTGGCTCCTACAATGAGCAGTTCTTC.

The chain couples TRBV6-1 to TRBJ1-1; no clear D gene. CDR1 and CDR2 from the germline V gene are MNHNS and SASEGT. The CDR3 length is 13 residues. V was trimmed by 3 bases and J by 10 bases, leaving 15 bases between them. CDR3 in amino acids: CASSDRTPGAAFF. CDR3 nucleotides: TGTGCCAGCAGTGATAGAACGCCGGGCGCAGCTTTCTTT.

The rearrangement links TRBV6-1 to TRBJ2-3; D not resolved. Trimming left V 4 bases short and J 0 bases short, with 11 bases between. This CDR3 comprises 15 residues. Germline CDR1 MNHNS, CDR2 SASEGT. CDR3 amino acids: CASSASLGSTDTQYF. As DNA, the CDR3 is TGTGCCAGCAGTGCATCCCTAGGGAGCACAGATACGCAGTATTTT.

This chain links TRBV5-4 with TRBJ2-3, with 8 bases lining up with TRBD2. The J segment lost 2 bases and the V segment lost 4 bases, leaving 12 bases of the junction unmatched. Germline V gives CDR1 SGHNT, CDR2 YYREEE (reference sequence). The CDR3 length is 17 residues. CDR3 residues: CASSLDPSGSNTDTQYF. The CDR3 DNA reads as TGTGCCAGCAGCCTCGATCCTAGCGGGTCCAACACAGATACGCAGTATTTT.

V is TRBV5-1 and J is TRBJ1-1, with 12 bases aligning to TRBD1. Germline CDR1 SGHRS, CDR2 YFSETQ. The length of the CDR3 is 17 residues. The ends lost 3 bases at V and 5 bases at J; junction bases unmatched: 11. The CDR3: CASSYLPGQGARTEAFF. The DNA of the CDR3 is TGCGCCAGCAGCTACTTACCGGGACAGGGGGCGAGGACTGAAGCTTTCTTT.

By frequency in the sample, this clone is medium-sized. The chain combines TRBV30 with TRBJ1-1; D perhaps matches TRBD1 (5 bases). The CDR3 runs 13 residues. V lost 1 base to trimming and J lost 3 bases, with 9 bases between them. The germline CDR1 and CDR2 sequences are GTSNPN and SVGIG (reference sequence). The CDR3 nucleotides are TGTGCCTGGAGTGAGGGGACCGACACTGAAGCTTTCTTT. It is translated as CAWSEGTDTEAFF.

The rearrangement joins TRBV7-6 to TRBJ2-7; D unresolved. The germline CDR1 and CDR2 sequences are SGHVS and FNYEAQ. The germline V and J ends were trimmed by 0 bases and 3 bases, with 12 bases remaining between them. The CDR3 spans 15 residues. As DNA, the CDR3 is TGTGCCAGCAGCTTAGCGGTTGGGAAAAGCTACGAGCAGTACTTC. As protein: CASSLAVGKSYEQYF. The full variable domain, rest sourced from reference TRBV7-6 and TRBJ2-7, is GAGVSQSPRYKVTKRGQDVALRCDPISGHVSLYWYRQALGQGPEFLTYFNYEAQQDKSGLPNDRFSAERPEGSISTLTIQRTEQRDSAMYRCASSLAVGKSYEQYFGPGTRLTVT.

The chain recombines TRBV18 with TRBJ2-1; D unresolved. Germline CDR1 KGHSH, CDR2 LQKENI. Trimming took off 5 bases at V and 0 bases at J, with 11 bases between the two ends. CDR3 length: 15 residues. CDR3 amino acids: CASSTEEGSYNEQFF. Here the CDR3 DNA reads TGTGCCAGCTCAACAGAGGAAGGCTCCTACAATGAGCAGTTCTTC.

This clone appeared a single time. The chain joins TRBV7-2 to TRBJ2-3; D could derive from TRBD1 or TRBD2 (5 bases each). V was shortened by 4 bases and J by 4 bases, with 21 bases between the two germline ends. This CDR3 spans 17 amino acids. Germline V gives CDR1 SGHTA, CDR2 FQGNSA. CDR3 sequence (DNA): TGTGCCAGCAGCTCCAGGATAGGGGTACTAGGTGCAGATACGCAGTATTTT. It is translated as CASSSRIGVLGADTQYF.

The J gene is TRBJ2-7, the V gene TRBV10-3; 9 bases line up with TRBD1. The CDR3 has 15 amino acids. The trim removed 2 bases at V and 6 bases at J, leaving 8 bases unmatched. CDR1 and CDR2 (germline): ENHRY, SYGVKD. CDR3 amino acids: CAISEPGQGLGEQYF. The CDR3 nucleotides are TGTGCCATCAGTGAGCCGGGACAGGGTCTTGGCGAGCAGTACTTC.

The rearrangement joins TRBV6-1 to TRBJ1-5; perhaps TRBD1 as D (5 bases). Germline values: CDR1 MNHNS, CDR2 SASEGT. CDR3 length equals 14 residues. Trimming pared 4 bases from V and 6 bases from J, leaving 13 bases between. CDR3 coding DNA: TGTGCCAGCAGTGCTTTAGGGGCTGGTCAGCCCCAGCATTTT. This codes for CASSALGAGQPQHF.

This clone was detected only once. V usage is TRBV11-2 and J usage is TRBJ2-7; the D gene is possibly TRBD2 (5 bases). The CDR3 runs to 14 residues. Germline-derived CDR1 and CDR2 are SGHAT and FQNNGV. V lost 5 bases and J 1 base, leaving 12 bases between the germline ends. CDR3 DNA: TGTGCCAGCAGCCTCGGAGAGGGTTCCTACGAGCAGTACTTC. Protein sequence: CASSLGEGSYEQYF.

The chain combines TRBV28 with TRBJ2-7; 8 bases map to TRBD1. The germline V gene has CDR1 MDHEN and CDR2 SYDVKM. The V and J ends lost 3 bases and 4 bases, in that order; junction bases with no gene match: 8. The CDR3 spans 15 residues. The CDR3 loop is CASSFAGTGRYEQYF. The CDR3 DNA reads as TGTGCCAGCAGTTTCGCCGGGACAGGTCGTTACGAGCAGTACTTC.

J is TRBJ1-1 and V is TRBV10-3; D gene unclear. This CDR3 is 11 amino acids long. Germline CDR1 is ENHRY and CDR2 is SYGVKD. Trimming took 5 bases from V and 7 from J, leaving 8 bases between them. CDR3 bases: TGTGCCATCAGTTATAGCGATGAAGCTTTCTTT. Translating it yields CAISYSDEAFF.

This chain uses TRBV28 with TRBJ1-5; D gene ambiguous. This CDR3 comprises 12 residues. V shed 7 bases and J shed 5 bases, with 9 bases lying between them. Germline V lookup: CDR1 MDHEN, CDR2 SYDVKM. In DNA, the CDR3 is TGTGCCAGCAAGCCTGATGATCAGCCCCAGCATTTT. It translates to CASKPDDQPQHF.

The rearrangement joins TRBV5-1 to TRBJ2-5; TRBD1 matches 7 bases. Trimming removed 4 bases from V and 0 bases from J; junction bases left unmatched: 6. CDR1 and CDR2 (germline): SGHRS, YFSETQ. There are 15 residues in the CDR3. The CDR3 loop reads CASSPPTGYQETQYF. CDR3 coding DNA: TGCGCCAGCAGCCCTCCGACAGGGTACCAAGAGACCCAGTACTTC.